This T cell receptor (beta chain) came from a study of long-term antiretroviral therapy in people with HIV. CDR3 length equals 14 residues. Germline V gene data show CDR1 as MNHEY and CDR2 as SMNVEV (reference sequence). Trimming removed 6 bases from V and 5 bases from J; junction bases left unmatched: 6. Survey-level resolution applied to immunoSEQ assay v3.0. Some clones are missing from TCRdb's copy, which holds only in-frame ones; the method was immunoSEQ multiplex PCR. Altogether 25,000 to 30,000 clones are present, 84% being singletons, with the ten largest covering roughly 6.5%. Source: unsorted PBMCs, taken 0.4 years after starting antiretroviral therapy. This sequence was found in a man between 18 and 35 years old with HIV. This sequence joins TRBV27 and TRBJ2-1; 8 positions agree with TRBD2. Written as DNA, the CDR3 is TGTGCCAGCAGACATTCCGGGAGGGACAATGAGCAGTTCTTC. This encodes CASRHSGRDNEQFF.